The sequence of this TCR beta chain was determined in a study of shared clonotypes between healthy human individuals. Whole-study results and caveats: Sample collection involved blood only; tissue repertoires are likely different.

Note on this clone: Its antigen is currently unknown.

At the deep level, the assay was run. The table came from immunoSEQ multiplex PCR; TCRdb's copy has only in-frame clones and leaves some out. This sample has about 490,000 clones, with around 80% found just once. Germline CDR1 and CDR2: MNHNY and SVGAGI (reference sequence). This CDR3 has 14 amino acids. Trimming left V 8 bases short and J 6 bases short, with 20 bases between. The study enrolled healthy HIV-negative adults without recent acute infections or vaccinations as donors. The study drew all its donors from Caucasian adults living in Nashville, Tennessee. What was sequenced was PBMCs. This sequence was found in a woman aged 35 to 49 in good health. Some clones in this sample may be carry-over from other donors' samples. The chain has TRBV6-6 and TRBJ2-7, with D perhaps being TRBD1 or TRBD2 (5 bases each). The CDR3, as DNA: TGTGCCAGCCGCCCCGAAGGGGAGAATTTCGAGCAGTACTTC. It encodes CASRPEGENFEQYF.